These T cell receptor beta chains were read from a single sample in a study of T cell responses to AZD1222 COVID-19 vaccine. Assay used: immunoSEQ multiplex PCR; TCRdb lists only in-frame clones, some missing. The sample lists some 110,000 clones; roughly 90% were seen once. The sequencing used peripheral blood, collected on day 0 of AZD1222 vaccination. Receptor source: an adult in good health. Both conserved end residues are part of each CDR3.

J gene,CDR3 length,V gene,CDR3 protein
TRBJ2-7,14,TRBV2,CASSERTGLHEQYF
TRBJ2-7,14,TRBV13,CASSLGGDSYEQYF
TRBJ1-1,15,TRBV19,CASSIRLVGNTEAFF
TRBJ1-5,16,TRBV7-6,CASSLREGRSNQPQHF
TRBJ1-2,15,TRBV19,CASSHLQGANYGYTF
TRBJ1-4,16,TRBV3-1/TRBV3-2,CASSSSLFPTNEKLFF
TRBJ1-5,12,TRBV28,CASSSRNQPQHF
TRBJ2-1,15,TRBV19,CASSITREVYNEQFF
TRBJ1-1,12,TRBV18,CASSLPNTEAFF
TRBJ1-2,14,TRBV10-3,CAISDQGSNYGYTF
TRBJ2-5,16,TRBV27,CASSLDGPRDGETQYF
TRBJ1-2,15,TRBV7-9,CASNLQIGGADGYTF
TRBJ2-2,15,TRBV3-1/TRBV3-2,CASSQGRANTGELFF
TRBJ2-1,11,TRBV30,CAWSGLEEQFF
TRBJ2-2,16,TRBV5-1,CASSYLGQGNTGELFF
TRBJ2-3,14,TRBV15,CATSQDSRPDTQYF
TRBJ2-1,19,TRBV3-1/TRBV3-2,CASSQEGQGGLAGYNEQFF
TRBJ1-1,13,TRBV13,CASSARIHTEAFF
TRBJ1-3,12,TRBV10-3,CAIRGGGNTIYF
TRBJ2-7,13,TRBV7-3,CASSIGGGYEQYF
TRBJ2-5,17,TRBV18,CASSPRDSGRGEETQYF
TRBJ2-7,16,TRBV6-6,CASLIRAGENIYEQYF
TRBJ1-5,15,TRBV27,CASSWDRNSNQPQHF
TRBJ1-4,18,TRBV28,CASSLLLRVVQSDEKLFF
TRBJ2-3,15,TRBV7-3,CASSLDSWDTDTQYF
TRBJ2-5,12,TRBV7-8,CASSYDGGTQYF
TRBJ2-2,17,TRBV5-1,CASSSDQGHRHTGELFF
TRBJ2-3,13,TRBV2,CASSSGAGDTQYF
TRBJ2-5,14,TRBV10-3,CAIRGTGGKETQYF
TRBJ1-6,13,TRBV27,CASSLSAGRALHF
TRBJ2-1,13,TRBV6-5,CASSRGQYNEQFF
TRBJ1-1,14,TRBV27,CASRLDMVGSEAFF
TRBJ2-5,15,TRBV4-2,CASSQVPEASETQYF
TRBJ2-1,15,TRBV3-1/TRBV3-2,CASSPGQLTYNEQFF
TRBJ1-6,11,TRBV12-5,CASGLGRQLHF
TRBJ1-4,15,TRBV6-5,CASSQWTGGDEKLFF
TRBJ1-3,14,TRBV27,CASSKGRSGNTIYF
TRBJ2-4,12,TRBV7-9,CASRGAGDIQYF
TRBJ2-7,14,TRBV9,CASSPRGGDYEQYF
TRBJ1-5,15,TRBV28,CASSSGGYSNQPQHF
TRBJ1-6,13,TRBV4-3,CASSHRGRSPLHF
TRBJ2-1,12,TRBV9,CASSAPGDPQFF
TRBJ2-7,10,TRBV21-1,CASSLYEQYF
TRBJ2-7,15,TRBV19,CASSTRGTPIYEQYF
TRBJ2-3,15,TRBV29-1,CSVLGGTDRTDTQYF
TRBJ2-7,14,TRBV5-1,CASRPLGTGDEQYF
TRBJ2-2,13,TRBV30,CAWGRGLGGELFF
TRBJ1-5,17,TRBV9,CASSPSGTGGGNQPQHF
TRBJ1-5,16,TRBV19,CASSIAGTGGGQPQHF
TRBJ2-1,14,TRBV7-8,CASSLRTSGSEQFF
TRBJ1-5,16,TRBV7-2,CASSLGVAGVRKPQHF
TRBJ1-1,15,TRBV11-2,CASSLDPAANTEAFF
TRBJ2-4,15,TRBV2,CASSVTGGPSDIQYF
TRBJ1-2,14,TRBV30,CAWSVGQKNYGYTF